Shown below are 2 T cell receptor beta chains from a single sample sequenced in a study of T cell responses to AZD1222 COVID-19 vaccine (dated by TCRdb to the early 2020s). What this sample's time point label stands for: baseline before first vaccination. The library was made by the immunoSEQ multiplex PCR assay. TCRdb holds this immuneACCESS table with in-frame rearrangements only. Some clones are missing; in checked studies, unresolved V genes explain under half, and the rest has no known cause. The sample records under 85,000 clones, about 88% of which are singletons. 11% of the sample is taken by the ten largest. The specimen was peripheral blood, collected on day 0 of AZD1222 vaccination. These receptors all stem from an adult in good health.

This sequence joins TRBV19 and TRBJ1-6; the D gene is possibly TRBD1 (6 bases). The germline gives CDR1 LNHDA, CDR2 SQIVND (reference sequence). Trimming pared 5 bases from V and 4 bases from J, leaving 6 bases between. The CDR3 loop spans 13 amino acids. The CDR3 reads CASSQGYNSPLHF. CDR3 DNA sequence: TGTGCCAGTAGTCAGGGGTATAATTCACCCCTCCACTTT.

The chain has TRBV3-1 (or the pseudogene TRBV3-2) and TRBJ2-3, with D perhaps TRBD1 (5 bases). This CDR3 comprises 16 residues. The V gene's germline CDR1 is LGHDT and CDR2 YNNKEL (reference sequence). V was trimmed by 1 base and J by 4 bases, leaving 15 bases between them. Here the CDR3 reads CASSQVAGRAPDTQYF. CDR3 nucleotides: TGTGCCAGCAGCCAAGTCGCTGGCAGGGCTCCAGATACGCAGTATTTT.